These 10 T cell receptor beta chains were all obtained from the same sample, sequenced in a study. TCRdb reprocessed the reads via MiXCR and lists one record per CDR3 protein. Counted here are some 15,000 distinct CDR3 sequences, around 35% occurring once; the ten biggest clones make up roughly a sixth. The sequenced sample was blood. These TCRs come from a human donor.

The chain recombines TRBV20-1 with TRBJ2-7, with TRBD2 as a possible D gene (6 bases). This CDR3 spans 16 amino acids. V was shortened by 0 bases and J by 5 bases, with 20 bases between the two germline ends. CDR1 DFQATT and CDR2 SNEGSKA come from the germline V gene (reference sequence). CDR3 nucleotides: TGCAGTGCTAGAGAGCCCGGGACTTCCGCAGGGCACGAGCAGTACTTC. It specifies CSAREPGTSAGHEQYF.

This clonotype is medium-sized in the sample. J is TRBJ1-3 and V is TRBV29-1; D ambiguous. CDR1 and CDR2 (germline): SQVTM, ANQGSEA. The CDR3 has 13 residues. The V end was cut by 3 bases, the J end by 3 bases, with 9 bases between. The CDR3 nucleotides read TGCAGCGTTGATGCAGCCGGTGGAAACACCATATATTTT. Protein product: CSVDAAGGNTIYF. The entire variable domain, with the rest obtained from reference TRBV29-1 and TRBJ1-3, is as follows: SAVISQKPSRDICQRGTSLTIQCQVDSQVTMMFWYRQQPGQSLTLIATANQGSEATYESGFVIDKFPISRPNLTFSTLTVSNMSPEDSSIYLCSVDAAGGNTIYFGEGSWLTVV.

The chain combines TRBV13 with TRBJ1-1; D unresolved. V was pared by 5 bases and J by 0 bases, with 7 bases between. CDR3 size: 13 residues. Germline V lookup: CDR1 PRHDT, CDR2 FYEKMQ (reference sequence). The CDR3 spells CASSKEMNTEAFF. The CDR3 region has the DNA TGTGCCAGCAGCAAAGAGATGAACACTGAAGCTTTCTTT.

As for this clonotype: Because the CDR3 is missing its conserved closing phenylalanine or tryptophan, this is likely a read error. The DNA is omitted, as the CDR3 cannot be located on it reliably, and the CDR3 follows TCRdb's listing. The V and J genes are TRBV7-9 and TRBJ1-5. The CDR3 is 9 residues long, counting both termini. Germline CDR1 SEHNR, CDR2 FQNEAQ (reference sequence). CDR3 loop: CASSWTISG.

The CDR3 DNA is TGTGCCAGCAGTGGGCTTAGGGGCGCTAACTATGGCTACACCTTC. It encodes CASSGLRGANYGYTF. The V gene is TRBV2, the J gene TRBJ1-2, with D perhaps matching TRBD1 (5 bases). Germline V gene sequence: CDR1 SNHLY, CDR2 FYNNEI. Deletions cut 4 bases from V and 0 bases from J, with 12 bases between. CDR3 length: 15 residues.

CDR3 DNA: TGTGCCAGCAGTTCGATAAGCGGCGGAGGGCTGTTTTTT. Its translation is CASSSISGGGLFF. This chain connects TRBV28 to TRBJ2-2; TRBD2 might be the D (5 bases). The CDR3 runs to 13 residues. Deletions cut 4 bases from V and 13 bases from J, with 16 bases between. Per the germline V gene, CDR1 is MDHEN and CDR2 is SYDVKM. Using reference TRBV28 and TRBJ2-2 for the parts outside the CDR3, the full variable domain is DVKVTQSSRYLVKRTGEKVFLECVQDMDHENMFWYRQDPGLGLRLIYFSYDVKMKEKGDIPEGYSVSREKKERFSLILESASTNQTSMYLCASSSISGGGLFFGEGSRLTVL.

In its sample, this clonotype was seen many times. The genes are TRBV29-1 and TRBJ2-2; 10 bases fit TRBD2. The CDR3 covers 14 residues. From germline, CDR1 is SQVTM and CDR2 ANQGSEA. With V trimmed by 7 bases and J by 3 bases, 5 bases remained unmatched. The CDR3 DNA reads as TGCAGCGCTGAGCGGGAGGGTCACACCGGGGAGCTGTTTTTT. Translated: CSAEREGHTGELFF.

This chain connects TRBV4-3 to TRBJ2-2, with D possibly matching TRBD1 (6 bases). Looked up from germline, CDR1 is LGHNA and CDR2 is YSLEER. Trimming left V 1 base short and J 9 bases short, with 9 bases between. CDR3 length: 13 residues. The CDR3 bases are TGCGCCAGCAGCCAAGCTGGGGGCAGGGAGCTGTTTTTT. Its protein is CASSQAGGRELFF.

In this sample, this clonotype is medium-sized (0.01 to 0.1%). The genes are TRBV29-1 and TRBJ1-1, with a weak D call TRBD1 (6 bases). CDR1 and CDR2 (germline): SQVTM, ANQGSEA. The V and J ends lost 7 bases and 1 base respectively, with 10 bases between them. This CDR3 is 12 amino acids long. In nucleotides, the CDR3 is TGCAGCGCCTTGGACAGGAACACTGAAGCTTTCTTT. It codes for CSALDRNTEAFF.

Judged by abundance, this clonotype is medium-sized. The chain uses TRBV4-3 and TRBJ2-7; D is possibly TRBD1 (5 bases). V was clipped by 0 bases and J by 3 bases, with 12 bases between them. The CDR3 has 15 residues. Germline CDR1 LGHNA, CDR2 YSLEER. The CDR3 reads CASSQDGAGNYEQYF. As DNA, the CDR3 is TGCGCCAGCAGCCAAGATGGGGCAGGGAACTACGAGCAGTACTTC.